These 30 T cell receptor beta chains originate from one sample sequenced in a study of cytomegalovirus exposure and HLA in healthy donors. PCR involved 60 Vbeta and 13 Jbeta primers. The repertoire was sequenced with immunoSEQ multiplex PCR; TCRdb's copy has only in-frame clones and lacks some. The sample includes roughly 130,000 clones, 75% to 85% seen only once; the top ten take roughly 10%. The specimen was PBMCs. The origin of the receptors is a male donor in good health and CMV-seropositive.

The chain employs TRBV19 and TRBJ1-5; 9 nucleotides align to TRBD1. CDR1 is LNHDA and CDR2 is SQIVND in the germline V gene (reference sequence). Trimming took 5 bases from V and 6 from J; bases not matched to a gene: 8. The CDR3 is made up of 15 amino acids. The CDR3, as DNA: TGTGCCAGTAGTGCCGGGACAGGGACAGCTCAGCCCCAGCATTTT. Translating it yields CASSAGTGTAQPQHF.

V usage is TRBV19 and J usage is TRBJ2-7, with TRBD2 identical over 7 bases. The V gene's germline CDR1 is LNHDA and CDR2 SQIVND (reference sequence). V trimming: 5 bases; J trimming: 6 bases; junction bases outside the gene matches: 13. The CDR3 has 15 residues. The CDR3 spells CASSLEPGGSAEQYF. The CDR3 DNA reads TGTGCCAGTAGTCTTGAGCCGGGAGGATCAGCCGAGCAGTACTTC.

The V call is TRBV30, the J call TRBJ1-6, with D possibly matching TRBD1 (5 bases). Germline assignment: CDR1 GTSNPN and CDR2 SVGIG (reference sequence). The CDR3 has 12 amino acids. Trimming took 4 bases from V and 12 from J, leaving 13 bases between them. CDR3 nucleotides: TGTGCCTGGAAACGAACGGGGGGACCCCTCCACTTT. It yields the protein CAWKRTGGPLHF.

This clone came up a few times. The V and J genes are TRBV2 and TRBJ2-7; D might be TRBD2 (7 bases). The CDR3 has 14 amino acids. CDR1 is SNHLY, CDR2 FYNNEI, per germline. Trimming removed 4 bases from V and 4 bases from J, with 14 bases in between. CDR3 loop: CASSGIGGLYEQYF. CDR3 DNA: TGTGCCAGCAGTGGCATCGGGGGGCTGTACGAGCAGTACTTC.

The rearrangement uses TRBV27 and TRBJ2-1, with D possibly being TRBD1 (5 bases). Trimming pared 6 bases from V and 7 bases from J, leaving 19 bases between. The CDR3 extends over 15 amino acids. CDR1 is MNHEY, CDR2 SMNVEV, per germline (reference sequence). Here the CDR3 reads CASSLSASGINEQFF. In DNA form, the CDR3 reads TGTGCCAGCAGCCTTTCCGCTTCAGGGATAAATGAGCAGTTCTTC.

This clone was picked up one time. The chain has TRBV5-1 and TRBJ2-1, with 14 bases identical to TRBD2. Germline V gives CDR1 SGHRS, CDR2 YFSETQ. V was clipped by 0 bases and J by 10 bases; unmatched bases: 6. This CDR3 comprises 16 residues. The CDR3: CASSLGGTSGSNEQFF. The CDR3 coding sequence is TGCGCCAGCAGCTTGGGGGGGACTAGCGGGAGTAACGAGCAGTTCTTC.

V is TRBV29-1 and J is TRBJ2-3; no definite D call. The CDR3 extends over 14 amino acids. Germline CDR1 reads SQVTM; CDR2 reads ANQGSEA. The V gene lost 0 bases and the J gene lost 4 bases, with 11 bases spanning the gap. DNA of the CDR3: TGCAGCGTTGAAGATACCGGTGTTTCAGATACGCAGTATTTT. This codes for CSVEDTGVSDTQYF.

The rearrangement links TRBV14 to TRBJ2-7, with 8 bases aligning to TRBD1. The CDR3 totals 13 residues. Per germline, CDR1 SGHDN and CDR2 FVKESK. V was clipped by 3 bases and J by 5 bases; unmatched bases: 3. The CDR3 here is CASSQTGVNEQYF. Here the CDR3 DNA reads TGTGCCAGCAGCCAGACAGGGGTCAACGAGCAGTACTTC.

In nucleotides, the CDR3 is TGTGCCAGCAGTCGAGCAGGGGGAAACACCATATATTTT. Translated: CASSRAGGNTIYF. The chain carries TRBV28 and TRBJ1-3, with D possibly TRBD1 on 5 matching bases. The germline CDR1 and CDR2 sequences are MDHEN and SYDVKM. V shed 5 bases and J shed 4 bases, with 9 bases lying between them. The CDR3 totals 13 residues.

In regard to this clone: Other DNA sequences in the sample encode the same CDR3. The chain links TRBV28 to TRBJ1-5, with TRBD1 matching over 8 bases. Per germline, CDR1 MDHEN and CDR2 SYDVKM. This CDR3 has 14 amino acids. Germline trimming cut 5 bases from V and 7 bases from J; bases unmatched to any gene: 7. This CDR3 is CASSLGQGDQPQHF. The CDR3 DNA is TGTGCCAGCAGTCTTGGACAGGGCGACCAGCCCCAGCATTTT.

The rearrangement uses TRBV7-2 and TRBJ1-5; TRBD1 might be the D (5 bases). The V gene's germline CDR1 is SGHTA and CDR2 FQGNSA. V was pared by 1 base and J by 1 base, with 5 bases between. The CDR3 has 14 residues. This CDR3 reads CASSLGQSNQPQHF. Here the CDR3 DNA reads TGTGCCAGCAGCTTAGGACAGAGCAATCAGCCCCAGCATTTT.

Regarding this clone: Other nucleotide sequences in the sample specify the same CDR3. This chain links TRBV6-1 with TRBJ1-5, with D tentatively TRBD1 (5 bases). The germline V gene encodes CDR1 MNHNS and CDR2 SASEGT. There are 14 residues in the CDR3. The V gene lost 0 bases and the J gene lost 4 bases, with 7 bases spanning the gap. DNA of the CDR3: TGTGCCAGCAGTGAAGCGCGGGGGAATCAGCCCCAGCATTTT. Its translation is CASSEARGNQPQHF.

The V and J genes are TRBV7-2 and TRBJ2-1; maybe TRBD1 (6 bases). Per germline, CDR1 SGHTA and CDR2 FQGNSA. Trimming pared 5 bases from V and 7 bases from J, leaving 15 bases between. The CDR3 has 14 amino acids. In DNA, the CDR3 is TGTGCCAGCAGCCTCGCTCCGGACAGAAATGAGCAGTTCTTC. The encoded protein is CASSLAPDRNEQFF.

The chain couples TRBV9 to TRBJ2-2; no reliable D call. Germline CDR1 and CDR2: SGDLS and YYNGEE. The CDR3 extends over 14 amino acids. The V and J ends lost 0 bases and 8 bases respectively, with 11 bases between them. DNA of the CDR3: TGTGCCAGCAGCGTAGCTCCCAAAGCAGGGGAGCTGTTTTTT. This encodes CASSVAPKAGELFF.

The CDR3 region has the DNA TGCGCCAGCAGCCCCGGGGGAGCGGGGGCCGGGGAGCAGTACTTC. As protein: CASSPGGAGAGEQYF. The gene calls are TRBV5-1 and TRBJ2-7; 8 bases map to TRBD2. The J segment lost 7 bases and the V segment lost 4 bases, leaving 13 bases of the junction unmatched. The germline V gene has CDR1 SGHRS and CDR2 YFSETQ. The CDR3 is 15 amino acids.

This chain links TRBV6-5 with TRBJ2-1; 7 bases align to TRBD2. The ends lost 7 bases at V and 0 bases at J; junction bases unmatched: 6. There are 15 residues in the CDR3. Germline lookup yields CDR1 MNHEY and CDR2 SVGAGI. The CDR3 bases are TGTGCCAGCACTAGCGGCCAATTCTCCTACAATGAGCAGTTCTTC. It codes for CASTSGQFSYNEQFF.

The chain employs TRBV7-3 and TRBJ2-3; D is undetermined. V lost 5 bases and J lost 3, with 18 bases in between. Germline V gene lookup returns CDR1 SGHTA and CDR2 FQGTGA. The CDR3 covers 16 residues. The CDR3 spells CASSPRPNTGTDTQYF. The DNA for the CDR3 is TGTGCCAGCAGCCCCCGACCAAACACGGGTACAGATACGCAGTATTTT.

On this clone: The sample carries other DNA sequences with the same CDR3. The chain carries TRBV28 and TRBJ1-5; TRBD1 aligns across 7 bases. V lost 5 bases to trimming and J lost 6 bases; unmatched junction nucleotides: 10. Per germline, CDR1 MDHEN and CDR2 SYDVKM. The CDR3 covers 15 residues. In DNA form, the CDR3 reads TGTGCCAGCAGTCTACTCGGGACAGCTCTTCAGCCCCAGCATTTT. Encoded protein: CASSLLGTALQPQHF.

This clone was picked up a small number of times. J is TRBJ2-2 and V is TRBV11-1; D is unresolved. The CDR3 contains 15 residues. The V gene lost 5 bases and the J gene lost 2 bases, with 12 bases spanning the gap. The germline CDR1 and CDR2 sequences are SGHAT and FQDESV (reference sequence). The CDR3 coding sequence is TGTGCCAGCAGCACCCTGACTGAAAACACCGGGGAGCTGTTTTTT. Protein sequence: CASSTLTENTGELFF.

The CDR3 nucleotides read TGTGCCAGCAGCCCGGCAGGGGGCGTCGGGGTACAGACCCAGTACTTC. It codes for CASSPAGGVGVQTQYF. This sequence joins TRBV7-9 and TRBJ2-5, with 8 bases lining up with TRBD1. The germline CDR1 and CDR2 sequences are SEHNR and FQNEAQ (reference sequence). This CDR3 region has 16 residues. The trim removed 5 bases at V and 6 bases at J, leaving 14 bases unmatched.

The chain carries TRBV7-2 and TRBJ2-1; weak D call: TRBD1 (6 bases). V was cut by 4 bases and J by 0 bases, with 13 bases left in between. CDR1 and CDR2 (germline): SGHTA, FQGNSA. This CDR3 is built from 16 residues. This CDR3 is CASSSRGKSSYNEQFF. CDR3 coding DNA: TGTGCCAGCAGCTCAAGGGGGAAGAGCTCCTACAATGAGCAGTTCTTC.

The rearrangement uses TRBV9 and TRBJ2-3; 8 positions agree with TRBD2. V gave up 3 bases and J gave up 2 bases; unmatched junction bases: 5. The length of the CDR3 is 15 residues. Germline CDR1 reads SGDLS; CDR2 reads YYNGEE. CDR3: CASSGLAIHTDTQYF. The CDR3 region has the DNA TGTGCCAGCAGCGGACTAGCGATCCACACAGATACGCAGTATTTT.

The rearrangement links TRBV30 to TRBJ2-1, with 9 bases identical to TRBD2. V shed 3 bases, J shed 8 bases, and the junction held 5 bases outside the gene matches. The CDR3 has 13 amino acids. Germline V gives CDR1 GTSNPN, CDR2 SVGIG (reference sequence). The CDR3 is CAWSFSGSYEQFF. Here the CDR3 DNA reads TGTGCCTGGAGCTTTAGCGGGAGCTATGAGCAGTTCTTC.

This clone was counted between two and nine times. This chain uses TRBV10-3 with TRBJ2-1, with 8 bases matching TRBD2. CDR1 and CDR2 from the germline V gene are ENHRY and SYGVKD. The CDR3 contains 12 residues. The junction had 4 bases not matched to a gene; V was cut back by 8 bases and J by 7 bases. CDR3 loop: CAISGGENEQFF. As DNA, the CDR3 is TGTGCCATCTCGGGAGGGGAGAATGAGCAGTTCTTC.

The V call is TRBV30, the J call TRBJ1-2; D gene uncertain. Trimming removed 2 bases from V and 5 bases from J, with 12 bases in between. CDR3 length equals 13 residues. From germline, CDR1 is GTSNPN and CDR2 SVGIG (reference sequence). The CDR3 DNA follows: TGTGCCTGGAGTCCTGAAGTGCAGTATGGCTACACCTTC. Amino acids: CAWSPEVQYGYTF.

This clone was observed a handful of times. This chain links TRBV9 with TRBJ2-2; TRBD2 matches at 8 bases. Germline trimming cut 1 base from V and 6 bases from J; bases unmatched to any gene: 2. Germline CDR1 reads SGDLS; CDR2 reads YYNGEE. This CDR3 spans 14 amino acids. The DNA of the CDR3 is TGTGCCAGCAGCGTACGGACTAGCCCCGGGGAGCTGTTTTTT. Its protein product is CASSVRTSPGELFF.

CDR3 DNA sequence: TGCGCCAGCAGCCAAGCCCCAGCGGGAGGAGGGGAGACCCAGTACTTC. This sequence encodes CASSQAPAGGGETQYF. V and J are TRBV4-3 and TRBJ2-5; 9 nucleotides align to TRBD2. Germline-derived CDR1 and CDR2 are LGHNA and YSLEER. Germline trimming cut 1 base from V and 5 bases from J; bases unmatched to any gene: 8. The CDR3 contains 16 residues.

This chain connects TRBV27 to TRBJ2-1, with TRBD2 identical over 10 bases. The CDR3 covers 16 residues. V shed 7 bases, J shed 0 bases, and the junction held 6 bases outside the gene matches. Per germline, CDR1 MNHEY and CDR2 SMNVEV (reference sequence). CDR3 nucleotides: TGTGCCAGCACCTTAAGCGGGAGGGCCTCCTACAATGAGCAGTTCTTC. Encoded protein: CASTLSGRASYNEQFF.

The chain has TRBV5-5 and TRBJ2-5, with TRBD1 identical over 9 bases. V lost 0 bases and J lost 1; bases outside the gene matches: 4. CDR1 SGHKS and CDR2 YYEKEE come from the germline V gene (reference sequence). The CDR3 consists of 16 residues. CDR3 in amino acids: CASSLGGQGIQETQYF. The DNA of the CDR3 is TGTGCCAGCAGCTTGGGGGGACAGGGAATCCAAGAGACCCAGTACTTC.

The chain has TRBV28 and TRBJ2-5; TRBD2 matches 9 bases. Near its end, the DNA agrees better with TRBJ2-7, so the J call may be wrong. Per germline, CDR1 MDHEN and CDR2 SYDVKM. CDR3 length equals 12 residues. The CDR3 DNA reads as TGTGCCACAAGGACTAGCGTCTACGAGCAGTACTTC. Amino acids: CATRTSVYEQYF.